This T cell receptor (beta chain) was retrieved from a study of T cell responses to AZD1222 COVID-19 vaccine. The data were produced by immunoSEQ multiplex PCR, yet TCRdb's version contains in-frame clones alone and is incomplete. The table has 150,000 or so clones, roughly 94% seen once; the top ten hold roughly 1.4%. In the case of this clone: The antigen is not known.

Germline V lookup: CDR1 MNHEY, CDR2 SVGEGT. V dropped 0 bases and J dropped 6 bases, with 8 bases sitting between them. The CDR3 consists of 13 residues. Second-dose intervals near 4 or 12 weeks were combined. Overall study results and limits: White British donors predominated, females outnumbered males, and clonal diversity was possibly underestimated. Seropositive status at baseline applied to only five to seven AZD1222 recipients. Dominant CD4 TCR responses targeted spike regions 160-218 and 743-854.

The chain links TRBV6-2 or TRBV6-3 to TRBJ1-1; tentative D call: TRBD1 (6 bases). Sequences were derived from peripheral blood, sampled 28 days after the second AZD1222 dose. The clonotype comes from an adult who received the AZD1222 COVID-19 vaccine. CDR3: CASSYSRGSEAFF. The CDR3 nucleotides are TGTGCCAGCAGTTACTCTAGGGGGTCTGAAGCTTTCTTT.